This entry lists 12 T cell receptor beta chains sequenced from one sample in a study of T-cell memory formation after mild COVID-19. TCRdb analysed the 5' RACE reads with MiXCR anew, one entry per CDR3 protein. The data show under 400,000 distinct CDR3 sequences, with about 21% seen just once and approximately 12% held by the top ten. The sequencing sample was made of PBMCs or a T cell subset sorted from them (not recorded which). The receptors derive from an adult woman who had mild COVID-19 (a few samples of this study predate the infection). Cell type and time point are not known.

This clonotype was observed a handful of times. The chain couples TRBV12-3 or TRBV12-4 to TRBJ1-1; D remains ambiguous. Trimming removed 3 bases from V and 7 bases from J, with 9 bases in between. The CDR3 extends over 12 amino acids. The CDR3, as DNA: TGTGCCAGCAGTTTTGGAAGGATTGAAGCTTTCTTT. Its translation: CASSFGRIEAFF.

This clonotype was picked up a small number of times. The genes are TRBV12-3 or TRBV12-4 and TRBJ2-7; D uncertain. Trimming left V 3 bases short and J 2 bases short, with 11 bases between. This CDR3 has 14 amino acids. This chain's CDR3 is CASSFSGVAYEQYF. The CDR3 region has the DNA TGTGCCAGCAGTTTTAGTGGGGTCGCCTACGAGCAGTACTTC.

This clonotype has only a few counts. The V call is TRBV19, the J call TRBJ2-2; D remains ambiguous. Germline V lookup: CDR1 LNHDA, CDR2 SQIVND (reference sequence). The CDR3 is 16 amino acids. Deletions cut 6 bases from V and 2 bases from J, with 16 bases between. CDR3 nucleotides: TGTGCCAGTAGCCCCCGAGCAGCGACTAACACCGGGGAGCTGTTTTTT. Translating gives CASSPRAATNTGELFF.

V and J are TRBV24-1 and TRBJ1-4; 7 bases line up with TRBD1. Per germline, CDR1 KGHDR and CDR2 SFDVKD. There are 14 residues in the CDR3. The V and J ends lost 4 bases and 8 bases, in that order; junction bases with no gene match: 6. The CDR3 nucleotides read TGTGCCACCAGTGAAGGACAGGTCGGAGAAAAACTGTTTTTT. It codes for CATSEGQVGEKLFF.

The chain recombines TRBV29-1 with TRBJ2-7; a weak D match, TRBD1 (6 bases). CDR1 is SQVTM and CDR2 is ANQGSEA in the germline V gene. This CDR3 is built from 13 residues. V was clipped by 0 bases and J by 6 bases, with 12 bases between them. The CDR3 reads CSVEDMTGTEQYF. CDR3 DNA sequence: TGCAGCGTTGAAGATATGACAGGTACCGAGCAGTACTTC.

The rearrangement uses TRBV5-1 and TRBJ2-3; 10 positions match TRBD2. V lost 4 bases, J lost 4 bases, and 6 bases stayed unmatched. The CDR3 totals 15 residues. Per the germline V gene, CDR1 is SGHRS and CDR2 is YFSETQ. CDR3 sequence reads: CASSQSGGASDTQYF. Here the CDR3 DNA reads TGCGCCAGCAGCCAGAGCGGGGGGGCGTCAGATACGCAGTATTTT.

In this sample, this clonotype turned up once. The V gene is TRBV7-9, the J gene TRBJ2-5; 7 bases are a match to TRBD2. The CDR3 is 13 amino acids. The V segment lost 5 bases and the J segment 2 bases; nucleotides outside the gene matches: 2. From germline, CDR1 is SEHNR and CDR2 FQNEAQ (reference sequence). CDR3 in amino acids: CASSRTRQETQYF. The CDR3 DNA sequence: TGTGCCAGCAGCCGGACTAGACAAGAGACCCAGTACTTC.

There are a few counts of this clonotype. V and J are TRBV20-1 and TRBJ2-1; 9 positions agree with TRBD1. From germline, CDR1 is DFQATT and CDR2 SNEGSKA (reference sequence). The CDR3 extends over 14 amino acids. J gave up 6 bases and V 7 bases, and 10 bases lay outside the gene matches. CDR3 residues: CSVRRGTGFNEQFF. DNA for the CDR3: TGCAGTGTCCGGAGGGGGACAGGGTTCAATGAGCAGTTCTTC.

This clonotype turned up a few times. The J gene is TRBJ1-2, the V gene TRBV12-3 or TRBV12-4; 11 nucleotides align to TRBD1. Trimming cost V 6 bases and J 5 bases; bases outside gene matches: 5. CDR3 length: 14 amino acids. DNA of the CDR3: TGTGCCAGCAGCAACGGACAGGGGGCTTATGGCTACACCTTC. This codes for CASSNGQGAYGYTF.

This rearrangement joins TRBV7-7 to TRBJ2-3; D unclear. V was trimmed by 4 bases and J by 4 bases, leaving 12 bases between them. This CDR3 has 14 residues. From germline, CDR1 is SSHAT and CDR2 FNYEAQ (reference sequence). The CDR3 region has the DNA TGTGCCAGCAGCTCCACCCCCCAGGCAGATACGCAGTATTTT. Protein: CASSSTPQADTQYF.

There are a few counts of this clonotype. A much larger clone differs from this one at a single base, so this may be a read error. This chain connects TRBV3-1 to TRBJ1-2; D remains ambiguous. Trimming removed 4 bases from V and 4 bases from J, with 7 bases in between. Germline lookup yields CDR1 LGHDT and CDR2 YNNKEL (reference sequence). This CDR3 has 12 residues. CDR3 nucleotide sequence: TGTGCCAGCAGCCCGTCAAGCTATGGCTACACCTTC. It codes for CASSPSSYGYTF.

This clonotype was recorded a few times. This sequence joins TRBV27 and TRBJ2-7; 12 positions agree with TRBD2. CDR3 size: 17 residues. J lost 3 bases, V lost 5 bases, and 11 bases had no gene match. The germline CDR1 and CDR2 sequences are MNHEY and SMNVEV (reference sequence). CDR3 in DNA: TGTGCCAGCAGTCCACCCCTAAGACTAGCGGGAGTCTACGAGCAGTACTTC. It encodes CASSPPLRLAGVYEQYF.